This paragraph reports one TCR beta chain. Its antigen target is currently unknown. Qualities for individual bases were not recorded, and no much larger clone is one base off. What this sample's treatment or condition label stands for: in vitro stimulation with specific CMV peptide epitopes to enrich CMV-specific T cells. These reads were obtained on an Illumina HiSeq 1500. TCRdb ran its own pipeline on the public reads, namely fastp trimming at Q25 and MiXCR clone calling, and kept in-frame beta chains. When rows share a CDR3 protein, they turn into one entry using the most common DNA and genes. For this sample there are approximately 600,000 distinct CDR3 sequences; roughly 42% appear just once. The ten largest clonotypes hold around 46% of the sample. The data were taken from a study of T cell repertoires in cytomegalovirus infection (dated by TCRdb to between 2019 and 2020). Background for the entire study: Recently identified HLA-C-restricted CMV epitopes, whose presentation resists viral immunomodulation, were targeted by peptide stimulations together with well-studied HLA-B-restricted epitopes. Because public TCR beta signatures pointed to carriage of CMV infection together with the matching HLA type, the HLA type of each donor mattered for the analysis.

V loses 1 base of germline sequence and J loses 4 bases, and the interval between the two ends is 8 bases. From the germline V gene, CDR1 is SGHRS and CDR2 is YFSETQ. The CDR3 goes from the cysteine to the phenylalanine over 14 residues. Of all the DNA, just the CDR3 is kept, 42 bases in frame from base 1. Beyond this particular receptor, the publication reports: In both this cohort and an independent cohort of over 350 donors, the cumulative frequency of public TCR beta family members distinguished carriers of CMV infection plus the relevant HLA type. The ex vivo response was dominated by HLA-C-restricted CMV-specific TCR beta clonotypes, which also provided the single most frequent clonotype in two of eight donors.

This receptor chain uses TRBV5-1 and TRBJ1-4, with the D gene uncertain. The TCR was taken from a human donor in good health (CMV status not recorded). Some clones in this sample may be carry-over from other donors' samples. The specimen comprised cultured PBMCs, sampled from culture after CMV antigen stimulation. The DNA is as follows: TGCGCCAGCAGCTTGCTCGGATTTAATGAAAAACTGTTTTTT. This translates into CASSLLGFNEKLFF.